These 2 T cell receptor beta chains were all obtained from the same sample, sequenced in a study of OX40 agonist ivuxolimab in advanced cancers. Sequencing was performed with immunoSEQ multiplex PCR; in TCRdb, only in-frame clones are kept and a portion is missing. The repertoire includes 69,000 or so clones, around 89% of them detected once, and 5.5% to 6.5% sits in the top ten. This material consisted of CD4+ or CD8+ T cells sorted from blood, taken in a trial of the OX40 agonist ivuxolimab. The receptor set was obtained from an adult with an advanced solid tumor such as melanoma, head and neck, liver or kidney cancer.

The CDR3 reads CASSAGSGELFF. The CDR3 DNA sequence: TGTGCCAGCAGCGCAGGGTCCGGGGAGCTGTTTTTT. V is TRBV7-3 and J is TRBJ2-2; maybe TRBD1 (5 bases). With 5 bases removed from V and 6 bases from J, the gap between germline ends came to 7 bases. This CDR3 spans 12 amino acids. CDR1 is SGHTA, CDR2 FQGTGA, per germline.

The chain carries TRBV6-5 and TRBJ2-1; D remains ambiguous. CDR1 and CDR2 from the germline V gene are MNHEY and SVGAGI. V was pared by 0 bases and J by 8 bases, with 14 bases between. The CDR3 extends over 15 amino acids. In DNA form, the CDR3 reads TGTGCCAGCAGTTACTCGTGGTCCGCCGCGGATGAGCAGTTCTTC. It translates to CASSYSWSAADEQFF.